The present TCR beta chain was sequenced within a study of blood T cell repertoires in COVID-19. As for the study in general: Specimens from acute and convalescent COVID-19 originated in the United States, Italy and Spain. The analysed material was cDNA or gDNA that came from T cells, B-cell-depleted T cells, or PBMCs.

Germline values: CDR1 MNHEY, CDR2 SVGEGT. Trimming shortened V by 3 bases and J by 15 bases, and 18 bases separated the two germline ends. CDR3 length equals 13 residues. Original processing notes: The authors estimated nucleated cell counts from reference gene primer amplification. Sequenced by immunoSEQ multiplex PCR; TCRdb stores in-frame clones only, minus some. That table supplies the V and J calls and clone size; D and trimming were determined from the DNA. The sample carries approximately 150,000 clones, approximately 90% recorded once. The source is a woman aged 50 to 65 with active or convalescent COVID-19. The V gene is TRBV6-2 or TRBV6-3, the J gene TRBJ2-1; possible D gene TRBD2, 6 bases. The material sequenced was peripheral blood. The CDR3 is CASSYQVGTLGFF. CDR3 sequence (DNA): TGTGCCAGCAGTTATCAGGTGGGGACTCTAGGGTTCTTC.